These T cell receptor beta chains were read from a single sample in a study of OX40 agonist ivuxolimab in advanced cancers. Assay: immunoSEQ multiplex PCR; the TCRdb copy retains only in-frame clones and omits some. Of some 43,000 clones in the sample, about 87% were seen once. The sample was CD4+ or CD8+ T cells sorted from blood, taken in a trial of the OX40 agonist ivuxolimab. These receptors all stem from an adult with an advanced solid tumor such as melanoma, head and neck, liver or kidney cancer. CDR3s include the opening cysteine and the closing phenylalanine or tryptophan. D genes are given only for firm matches. Only some rows state a clone size, as once, few, many or a class for expanded clones.

NA	TRBV18	TRBJ2-3	TRBD2	15	CASSPRGRESDTQYF	TGTGCCAGCTCACCTCGCGGGAGGGAGAGCGATACGCAGTATTTT
NA	TRBV2	TRBJ2-7	NA	15	CASRERVGGSYEQYF	TGTGCCAGCAGGGAGCGGGTGGGCGGGTCCTACGAGCAGTACTTC
NA	TRBV19	TRBJ2-1	NA	14	CASSSSIGGTREFF	TGTGCCAGTAGTTCATCCATCGGAGGGACCAGGGAGTTCTTC
once	TRBV19	TRBJ1-2	NA	17	CASSIGATGLENYGYTF	TGTGCCAGTAGTATCGGTGCCACGGGACTGGAGAACTATGGCTACACCTTC
NA	TRBV7-6	TRBJ2-5	NA	13	CASSYSAAETQYF	TGTGCCAGCAGCTACTCGGCCGCGGAGACCCAGTACTTC
NA	TRBV11-2	TRBJ1-3	NA	13	CASSFETLNTIYF	TGTGCCAGCAGCTTTGAGACTCTAAACACCATATATTTT
NA	TRBV1	TRBJ2-2	NA	13	CTTLPPNTGELFF	TGCACCACCCTACCGCCGAACACCGGGGAGCTGTTTTTT
NA	TRBV5-1	TRBJ1-1	NA	13	CASSLTGNTEAFF	TGCGCCAGCAGCTTGACCGGGAACACTGAAGCTTTCTTT
NA	TRBV6-6	TRBJ1-5	NA	15	CASSYDGAGNQPQHF	TGTGCCAGCAGTTACGATGGGGCGGGCAATCAGCCCCAGCATTTT
NA	TRBV28	TRBJ2-7	TRBD1	13	CASRTGGPYEQYF	TGTGCCAGCAGAACAGGGGGGCCCTACGAGCAGTACTTC
once	TRBV27	TRBJ2-5	TRBD2	15	CASSLKWGGQETQYF	TGTGCCAGCAGTTTAAAGTGGGGGGGGCAAGAGACCCAGTACTTC
NA	TRBV7-9	TRBJ2-7	NA	14	CASSDPTATYEQYF	TGTGCCAGCAGCGACCCGACAGCCACCTACGAGCAGTACTTC
NA	TRBV5-4	TRBJ1-4	NA	14	CASSLGLGTQKLFF	TGTGCCAGCAGCTTAGGCCTGGGGACGCAAAAACTGTTTTTT
NA	TRBV5-1	TRBJ2-5	NA	15	CASSLEAGGSETQYF	TGCGCCAGCAGCTTGGAGGCAGGGGGGTCCGAGACCCAGTACTTC
NA	TRBV9	TRBJ2-7	TRBD2	16	CASSGLAGGSFHEQYF	TGTGCCAGCAGCGGACTAGCGGGAGGTAGCTTCCACGAGCAGTACTTC
NA	TRBV11-1	TRBJ2-7	NA	13	CASSFPSVSEQYF	TGTGCCAGCAGCTTCCCTAGCGTGTCCGAGCAGTACTTC
NA	TRBV28	TRBJ2-7	NA	13	CASSLERGNEQYF	TGTGCCAGCAGTTTGGAACGGGGGAACGAGCAGTACTTC
NA	TRBV6-5	TRBJ2-7	NA	13	CASSRIDPYEQYF	TGTGCCAGCAGCCGCATCGACCCCTACGAGCAGTACTTC
NA	TRBV19	TRBJ1-4	TRBD1	15	CASSSGQGGGEKLFF	TGTGCCAGTAGTTCGGGACAGGGTGGCGGGGAAAAACTGTTTTTT
NA	TRBV7-9	TRBJ2-5	TRBD2	13	CASSRAGGETQYF	TGTGCCAGCAGCCGAGCGGGGGGAGAGACCCAGTACTTC
NA	TRBV7-9	TRBJ2-3	TRBD1	14	CASSLEETGGTQYF	TGTGCCAGCAGCTTAGAAGAGACAGGGGGTACGCAGTATTTT
NA	TRBV2	TRBJ1-5	NA	14	CASSEAEGDQPQHF	TGTGCCAGCAGTGAAGCGGAGGGCGATCAGCCCCAGCATTTT
once	TRBV6-5	TRBJ2-7	TRBD1	15	CASSPQDRGSYEQYF	TGTGCCAGCAGCCCCCAAGACAGGGGCTCCTACGAGCAGTACTTC
NA	TRBV5-4	TRBJ1-6	TRBD1	15	CASSNRTGRNSPLHF	TGTGCCAGCAGCAACCGGACAGGGAGGAATTCACCCCTCCACTTT
few	TRBV10-2	TRBJ2-6	NA	16	CASSDGGLSGANVLTF	TGCGCCAGCAGTGATGGGGGGCTCTCTGGGGCCAACGTCCTGACTTTC
NA	TRBV6-1	TRBJ2-3	NA	15	CASSEAGLGGGTQYF	TGTGCCAGCAGTGAAGCTGGTCTCGGGGGTGGTACGCAGTATTTT
NA	TRBV11-2	TRBJ1-1	NA	12	CASSSLPGEAFF	TGTGCCAGCAGCTCCCTCCCCGGCGAAGCTTTCTTT
NA	TRBV9	TRBJ2-3	TRBD2	19	CASSVGPSGTYIRTDTQYF	TGTGCCAGCAGCGTAGGCCCTAGCGGTACCTACATCCGAACGGATACGCAGTATTTT
NA	TRBV12-2	TRBJ2-5	NA	14	CASRLRRGRETQYF	TGTGCAAGTCGCTTAAGGAGGGGAAGGGAGACCCAGTACTTC
NA	TRBV10-3	TRBJ1-1	TRBD1	16	CASSGTGFSVNTEAFF	TGTGCCAGCTCCGGGACAGGGTTTTCCGTGAACACTGAAGCTTTCTTT
NA	TRBV5-5	TRBJ1-3	NA	13	CASSPFSGNTIYF	TGTGCCAGCAGCCCATTTTCTGGAAACACCATATATTTT
NA	TRBV30	TRBJ2-4	NA	13	CAWSGVGGNIQYF	TGTGCCTGGAGTGGGGTCGGCGGGAACATTCAGTACTTC
NA	TRBV5-1	TRBJ2-5	NA	16	CASSRVAGGGQETQYF	TGCGCCAGCAGCAGGGTAGCAGGGGGAGGGCAAGAGACCCAGTACTTC
NA	TRBV7-2	TRBJ2-3	TRBD2	15	CASSPRDYHTDTQYF	TGTGCCAGCAGCCCCCGGGACTATCACACAGATACGCAGTATTTT
NA	TRBV6-5	TRBJ2-1	TRBD1	15	CASSDPGGQNNEQFF	TGTGCCAGCTCGGACCCAGGGGGACAGAACAATGAGCAGTTCTTC
NA	TRBV19	TRBJ2-7	NA	13	CASSAQGGTEQYF	TGTGCCAGTAGTGCCCAGGGGGGTACCGAGCAGTACTTC
NA	TRBV6-6	TRBJ1-5	NA	15	CASSKTDYSNQPQHF	TGTGCCAGCAGTAAGACAGATTATAGCAATCAGCCCCAGCATTTT
NA	TRBV29-1	TRBJ1-2	NA	11	CSVEDPSGYTF	TGCAGCGTTGAAGATCCGTCTGGCTACACCTTC
NA	TRBV19	TRBJ1-1	NA	15	CASSRGGQGNTEAFF	TGTGCCAGTAGTAGGGGGGGCCAGGGAAACACTGAAGCTTTCTTT
NA	TRBV5-4	TRBJ2-1	NA	12	CASSGRKLEQFF	TGTGCCAGCAGCGGAAGAAAACTTGAGCAGTTCTTC
NA	TRBV7-8	TRBJ1-2	NA	13	CASSLSQNYGYTF	TGTGCCAGCAGCTTATCACAGAACTATGGCTACACCTTC
NA	TRBV19	TRBJ1-4	TRBD1	13	CASSLRDREKLFF	TGTGCCAGTAGCCTCCGGGACAGGGAAAAACTGTTTTTT
NA	TRBV9	TRBJ2-7	NA	14	CASSVEKGSYEQYF	TGTGCCAGCAGCGTAGAGAAGGGTTCCTACGAGCAGTACTTC
NA	TRBV7-9	TRBJ2-1	NA	14	CASSGTGRTEEQFF	TGTGCCAGCAGCGGCACCGGACGGACAGAGGAGCAGTTCTTC
NA	TRBV10-3	TRBJ2-7	TRBD1	13	CATAKDRDYEQYF	TGTGCCACCGCTAAGGACAGGGACTACGAGCAGTACTTC
NA	TRBV28	TRBJ2-7	NA	15	CASRPGTTATYEQYF	TGTGCCAGCAGACCCGGGACGACTGCAACCTACGAGCAGTACTTC
NA	TRBV5-6	TRBJ2-3	TRBD2	14	CASSLLAGVDTQYF	TGTGCCAGCAGCCTCCTAGCGGGAGTGGATACGCAGTATTTT
NA	TRBV6-1	TRBJ1-1	NA	13	CASSETTFAGAFF	TGTGCCAGCAGTGAAACTACCTTCGCGGGAGCTTTCTTT
NA	TRBV29-1	TRBJ1-2	TRBD1	12	CSVEGGGGGYTF	TGCAGCGTTGAGGGAGGGGGCGGTGGCTACACCTTC
NA	TRBV2	TRBJ2-7	NA	13	CASSSGDSYEQYF	TGTGCCAGCTCTTCAGGGGACTCCTACGAGCAGTACTTC